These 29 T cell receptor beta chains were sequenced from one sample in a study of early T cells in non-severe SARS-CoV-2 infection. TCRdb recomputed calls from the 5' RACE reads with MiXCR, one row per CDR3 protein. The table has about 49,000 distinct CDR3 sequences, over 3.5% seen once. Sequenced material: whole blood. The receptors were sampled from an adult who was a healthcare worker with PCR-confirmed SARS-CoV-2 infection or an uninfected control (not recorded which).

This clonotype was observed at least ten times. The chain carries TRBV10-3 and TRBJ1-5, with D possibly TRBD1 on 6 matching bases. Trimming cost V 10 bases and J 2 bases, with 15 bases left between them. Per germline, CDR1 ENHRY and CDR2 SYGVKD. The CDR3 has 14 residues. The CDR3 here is CATSPRQGNQPQHF. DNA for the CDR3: TGTGCCACCTCCCCCCGACAGGGCAATCAGCCCCAGCATTTT.

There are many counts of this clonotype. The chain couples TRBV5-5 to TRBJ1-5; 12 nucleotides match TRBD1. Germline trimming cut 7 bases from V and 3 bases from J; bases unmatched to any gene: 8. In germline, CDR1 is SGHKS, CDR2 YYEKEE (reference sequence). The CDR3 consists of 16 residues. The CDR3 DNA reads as TGTGCCAGCTCAACTGGGACAGGGGGCAACAATCAGCCCCAGCATTTT. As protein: CASSTGTGGNNQPQHF.

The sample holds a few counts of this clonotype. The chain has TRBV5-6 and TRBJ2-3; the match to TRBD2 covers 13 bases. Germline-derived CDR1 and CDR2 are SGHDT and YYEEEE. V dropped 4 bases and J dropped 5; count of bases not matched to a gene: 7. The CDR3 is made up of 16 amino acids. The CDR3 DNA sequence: TGTGCCAGCAGCCAACTAGCGGGAGGGCGTGGAGATACGCAGTATTTT. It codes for CASSQLAGGRGDTQYF.

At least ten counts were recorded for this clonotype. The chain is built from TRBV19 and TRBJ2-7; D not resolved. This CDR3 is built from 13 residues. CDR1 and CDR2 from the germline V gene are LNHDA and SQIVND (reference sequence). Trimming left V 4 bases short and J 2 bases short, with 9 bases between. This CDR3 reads CASSNSLAYEQYF. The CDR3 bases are TGTGCCAGTAGTAACAGTCTCGCCTACGAGCAGTACTTC. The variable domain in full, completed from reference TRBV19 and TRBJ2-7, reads DGGITQSPKYLFRKEGQNVTLSCEQNLNHDAMYWYRQDPGQGLRLIYYSQIVNDFQKGDIAEGYSVSREKKESFPLTVTSAQKNPTAFYLCASSNSLAYEQYFGPGTRLTVT.

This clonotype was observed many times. The CDR3 nucleotides are TGTGCCAGTAGTATGAGTCGTACCTCCTACAATGAGCAGTTCTTC. Translation: CASSMSRTSYNEQFF. The chain employs TRBV19 and TRBJ2-1; D remains ambiguous. From germline, CDR1 is LNHDA and CDR2 SQIVND (reference sequence). The V end was cut by 3 bases, the J end by 0 bases, with 9 bases between. This CDR3 comprises 15 residues.

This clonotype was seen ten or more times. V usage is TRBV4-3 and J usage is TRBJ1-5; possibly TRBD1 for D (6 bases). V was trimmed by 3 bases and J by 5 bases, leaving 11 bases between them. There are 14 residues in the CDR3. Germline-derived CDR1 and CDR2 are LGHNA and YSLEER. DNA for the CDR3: TGCGCCAGCAGCCAGCAGACAGGTTATCAGCCCCAGCATTTT. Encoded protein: CASSQQTGYQPQHF.

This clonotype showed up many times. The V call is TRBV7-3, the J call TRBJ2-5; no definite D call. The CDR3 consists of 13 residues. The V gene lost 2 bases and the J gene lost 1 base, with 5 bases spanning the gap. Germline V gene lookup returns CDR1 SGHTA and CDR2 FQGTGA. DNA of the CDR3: TGTGCCAGCAGCTTATCCCCCCAAGAGACCCAGTACTTC. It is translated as CASSLSPQETQYF.

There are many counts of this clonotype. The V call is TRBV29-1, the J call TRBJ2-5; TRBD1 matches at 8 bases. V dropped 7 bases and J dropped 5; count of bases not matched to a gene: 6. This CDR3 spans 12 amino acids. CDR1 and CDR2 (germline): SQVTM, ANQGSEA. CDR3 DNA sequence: TGCAGCGCCTGGACAGGGATGGAGACCCAGTACTTC. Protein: CSAWTGMETQYF.

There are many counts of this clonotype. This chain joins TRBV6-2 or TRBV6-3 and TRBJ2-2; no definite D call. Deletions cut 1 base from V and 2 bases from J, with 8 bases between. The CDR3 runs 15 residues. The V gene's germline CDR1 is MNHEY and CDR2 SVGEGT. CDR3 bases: TGTGCCAGCAGTTACTTCAAGGGAAACACCGGGGAGCTGTTTTTT. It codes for CASSYFKGNTGELFF.

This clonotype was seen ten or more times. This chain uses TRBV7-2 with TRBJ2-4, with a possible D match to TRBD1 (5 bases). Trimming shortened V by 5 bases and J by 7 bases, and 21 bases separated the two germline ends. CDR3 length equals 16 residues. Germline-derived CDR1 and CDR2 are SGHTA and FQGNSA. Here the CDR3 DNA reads TGTGCCAGCAGCCCTTTTCAGGGTCAGAGCCGGAACATTCAGTACTTC. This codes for CASSPFQGQSRNIQYF.

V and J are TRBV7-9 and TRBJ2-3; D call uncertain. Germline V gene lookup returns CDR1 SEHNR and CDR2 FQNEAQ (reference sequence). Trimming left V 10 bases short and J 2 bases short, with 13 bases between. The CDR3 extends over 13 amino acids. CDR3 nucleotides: TGTGCCATTACCCCCGGCTCCACAGATACGCAGTATTTT. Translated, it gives CAITPGSTDTQYF.

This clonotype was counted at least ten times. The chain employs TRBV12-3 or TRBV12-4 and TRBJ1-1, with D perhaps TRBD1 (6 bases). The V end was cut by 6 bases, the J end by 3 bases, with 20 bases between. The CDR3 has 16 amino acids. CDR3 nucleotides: TGTGCCAGCAGCCTAACCGCGGGGGGGGCATACACTGAAGCTTTCTTT. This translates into CASSLTAGGAYTEAFF.

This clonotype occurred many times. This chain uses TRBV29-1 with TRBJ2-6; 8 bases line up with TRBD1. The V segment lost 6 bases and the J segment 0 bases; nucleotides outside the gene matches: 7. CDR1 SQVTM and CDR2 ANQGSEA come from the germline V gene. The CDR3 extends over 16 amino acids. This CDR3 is CSVARTGNSGANVLTF. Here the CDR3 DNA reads TGCAGCGTGGCCCGGACAGGGAACTCTGGGGCCAACGTCCTGACTTTC.

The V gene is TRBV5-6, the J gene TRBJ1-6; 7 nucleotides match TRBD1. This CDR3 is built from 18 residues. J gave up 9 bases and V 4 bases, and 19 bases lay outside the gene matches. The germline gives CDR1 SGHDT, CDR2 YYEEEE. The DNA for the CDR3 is TGTGCCAGCAGCCAAGAACTTTGGACAGGTCATTCGGGTTCACCCCTCCACTTT. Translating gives CASSQELWTGHSGSPLHF.

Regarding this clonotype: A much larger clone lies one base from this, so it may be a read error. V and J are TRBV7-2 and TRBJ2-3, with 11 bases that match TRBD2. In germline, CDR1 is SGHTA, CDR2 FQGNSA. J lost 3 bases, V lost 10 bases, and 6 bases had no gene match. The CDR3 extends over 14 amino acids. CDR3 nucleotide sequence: TGTGCCAACAAGAGACTAGCGGGAACAGATACGCAGTATTTT. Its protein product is CANKRLAGTDTQYF.

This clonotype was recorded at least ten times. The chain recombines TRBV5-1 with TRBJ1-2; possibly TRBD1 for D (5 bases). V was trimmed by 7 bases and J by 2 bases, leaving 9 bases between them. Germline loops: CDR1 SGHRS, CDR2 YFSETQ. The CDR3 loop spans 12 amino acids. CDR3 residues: CASSGGNYGYTF. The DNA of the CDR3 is TGCGCCAGCTCCGGGGGGAACTATGGCTACACCTTC.

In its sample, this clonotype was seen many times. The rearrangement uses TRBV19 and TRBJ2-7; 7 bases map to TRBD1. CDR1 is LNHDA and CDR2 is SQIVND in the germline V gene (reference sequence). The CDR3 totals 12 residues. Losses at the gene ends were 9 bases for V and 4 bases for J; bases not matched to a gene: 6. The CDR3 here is CASRDRGYEQYF. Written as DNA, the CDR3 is TGTGCCAGCCGGGACAGAGGATACGAGCAGTACTTC.

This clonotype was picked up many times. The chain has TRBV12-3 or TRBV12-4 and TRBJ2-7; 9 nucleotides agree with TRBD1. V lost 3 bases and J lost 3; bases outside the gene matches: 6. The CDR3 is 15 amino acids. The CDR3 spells CASSFEDRGFYEQYF. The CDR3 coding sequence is TGTGCCAGCAGTTTTGAGGACAGGGGTTTCTACGAGCAGTACTTC.

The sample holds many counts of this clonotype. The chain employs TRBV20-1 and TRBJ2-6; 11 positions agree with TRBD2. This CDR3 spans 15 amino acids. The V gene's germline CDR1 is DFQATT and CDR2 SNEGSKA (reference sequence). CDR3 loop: CGGTSGSSGANVLTF. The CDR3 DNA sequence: TGCGGTGGGACTAGCGGAAGCTCTGGGGCCAACGTCCTGACTTTC.

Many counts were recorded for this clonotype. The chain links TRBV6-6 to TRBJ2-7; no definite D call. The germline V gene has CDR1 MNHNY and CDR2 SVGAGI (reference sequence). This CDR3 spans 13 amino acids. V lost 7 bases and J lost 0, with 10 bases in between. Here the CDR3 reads CASKTYSSYEQYF. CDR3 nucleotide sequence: TGTGCCAGCAAAACGTATAGCTCCTACGAGCAGTACTTC.

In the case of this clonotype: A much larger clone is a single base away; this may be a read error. The CDR3 loop reads CASSAGTSGTDQQFF. As DNA, the CDR3 is TGTGCCAGCAGCGCCGGGACTAGCGGGACTGATCAGCAGTTCTTC. V and J are TRBV7-9 and TRBJ2-1, with 13 bases matching TRBD2. Unmatched junction bases numbered 9, after V lost 5 bases and J lost 11 bases. This CDR3 comprises 15 residues. The germline CDR1 and CDR2 sequences are SEHNR and FQNEAQ (reference sequence).

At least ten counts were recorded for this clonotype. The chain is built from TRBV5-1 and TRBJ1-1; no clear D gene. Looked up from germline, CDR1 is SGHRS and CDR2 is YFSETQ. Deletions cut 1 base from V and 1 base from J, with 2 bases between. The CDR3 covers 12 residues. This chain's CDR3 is CASSLSNTEAFF. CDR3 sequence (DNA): TGCGCCAGCAGCTTGTCGAACACTGAAGCTTTCTTT.

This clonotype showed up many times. CDR3 bases: TGTGCCAGCAGTGCCCTAGGACAGGGGGTTCCCCGGGAGCTGTTTTTT. Protein: CASSALGQGVPRELFF. The rearrangement joins TRBV6-5 to TRBJ2-2, with 10 bases that match TRBD1. Germline values: CDR1 MNHEY, CDR2 SVGAGI. J was trimmed by 9 bases and V by 5 bases; bases with no gene match: 12. This CDR3 has 16 residues.

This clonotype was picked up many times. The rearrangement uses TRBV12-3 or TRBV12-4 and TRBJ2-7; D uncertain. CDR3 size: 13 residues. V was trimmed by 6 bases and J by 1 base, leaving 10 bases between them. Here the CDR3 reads CASSVGLSYEQYF. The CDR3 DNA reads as TGTGCCAGCAGCGTCGGGCTTTCCTACGAGCAGTACTTC.

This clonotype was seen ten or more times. CDR3 loop: CASSSTRIQDYYGYTF. CDR3 nucleotide sequence: TGTGCCAGCAGCTCAACCCGTATTCAGGATTACTATGGCTACACCTTC. The gene calls are TRBV13 and TRBJ1-2, with no clear D. Germline V lookup: CDR1 PRHDT, CDR2 FYEKMQ (reference sequence). V lost 4 bases to trimming and J lost 3 bases, with 18 bases between them. CDR3 size: 16 residues.

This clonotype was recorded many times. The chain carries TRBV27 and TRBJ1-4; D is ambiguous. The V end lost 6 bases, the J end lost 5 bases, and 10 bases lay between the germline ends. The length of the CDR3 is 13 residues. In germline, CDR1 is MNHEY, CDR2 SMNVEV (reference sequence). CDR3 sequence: CASSSGMNEKLFF. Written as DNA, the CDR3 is TGTGCCAGCAGCAGTGGGATGAATGAAAAACTGTTTTTT.

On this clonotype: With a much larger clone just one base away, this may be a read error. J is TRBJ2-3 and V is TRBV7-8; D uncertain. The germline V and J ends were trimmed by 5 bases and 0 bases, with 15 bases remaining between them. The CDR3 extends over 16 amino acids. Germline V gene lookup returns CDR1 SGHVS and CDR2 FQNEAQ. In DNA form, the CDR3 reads TGTGCCAGCAGCCCCCTCACAGTTACTAGCACAGATACGCAGTATTTT. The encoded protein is CASSPLTVTSTDTQYF. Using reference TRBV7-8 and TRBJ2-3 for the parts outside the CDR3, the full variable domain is GAGVSQSPRYKVAKRGQDVALRCDPISGHVSLFWYQQALGQGPEFLTYFQNEAQLDKSGLPSDRFFAERPEGSVSTLKIQRTQQEDSAVYLCASSPLTVTSTDTQYFGPGTRLTVL.

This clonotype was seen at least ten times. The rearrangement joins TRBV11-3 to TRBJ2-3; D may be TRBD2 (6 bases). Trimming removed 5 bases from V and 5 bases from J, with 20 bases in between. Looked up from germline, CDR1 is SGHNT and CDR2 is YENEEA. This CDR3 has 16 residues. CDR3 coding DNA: TGTGCCAGCAGCCAGAAAGCGGGTGTTATTGGAGATACGCAGTATTTT. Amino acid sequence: CASSQKAGVIGDTQYF. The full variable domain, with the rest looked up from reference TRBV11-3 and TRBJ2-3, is EAGVVQSPRYKIIEKKQPVAFWCNPISGHNTLYWYLQNLGQGPELLIRYENEEAVDDSQLPKDRFSAERLKGVDSTLKIQPAELGDSAVYLCASSQKAGVIGDTQYFGPGTRLTVL.

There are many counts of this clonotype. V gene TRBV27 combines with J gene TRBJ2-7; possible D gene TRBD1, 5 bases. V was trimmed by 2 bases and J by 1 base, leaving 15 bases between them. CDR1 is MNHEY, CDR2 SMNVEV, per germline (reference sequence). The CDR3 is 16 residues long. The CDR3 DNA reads TGTGCCAGCAGTTTAAAGGGTCCAGGGAATTCCTACGAGCAGTACTTC. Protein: CASSLKGPGNSYEQYF.